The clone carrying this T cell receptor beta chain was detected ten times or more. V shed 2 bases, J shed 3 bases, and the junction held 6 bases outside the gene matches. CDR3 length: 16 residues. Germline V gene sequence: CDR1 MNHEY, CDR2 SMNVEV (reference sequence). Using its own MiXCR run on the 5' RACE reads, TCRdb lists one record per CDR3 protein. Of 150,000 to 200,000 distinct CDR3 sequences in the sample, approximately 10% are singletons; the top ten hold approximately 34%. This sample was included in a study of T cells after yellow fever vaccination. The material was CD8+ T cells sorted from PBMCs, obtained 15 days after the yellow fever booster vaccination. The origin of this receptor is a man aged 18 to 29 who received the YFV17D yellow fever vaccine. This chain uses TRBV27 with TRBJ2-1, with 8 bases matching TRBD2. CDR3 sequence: CASSLASGGGYNEQFF. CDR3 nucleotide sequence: TGTGCCAGCAGTTTAGCCTCCGGGGGGGGCTACAATGAGCAGTTCTTC.